Described below is a single T cell receptor (beta chain) sequence and its context. The antigen remains unidentified. The source of the sample is a study of OX40 agonist ivuxolimab in advanced cancers. Study as a whole: Patients treated during dose escalation were battling hepatocellular carcinoma, melanoma, renal cell or head and neck cancer. Study-wide findings and caveats: Patients who responded partially at 0.1-3.0 mg/kg showed clonal expansion ranking among the lowest.

Measured with immunoSEQ multiplex PCR; TCRdb has only the in-frame clones, and not every one. The table records about 77,000 clones, around 88% of them present only once. The CDR3 loop spans 15 amino acids. Trimming took 5 bases from V and 0 from J, leaving 11 bases between them. In germline, CDR1 is MNHNS, CDR2 SASEGT. V gene TRBV6-1 combines with J gene TRBJ1-3; D not certain. The material sequenced was CD4+ or CD8+ T cells sorted from blood, taken in a trial of the OX40 agonist ivuxolimab. This sequence was found in an adult with an advanced solid tumor such as melanoma, head and neck, liver or kidney cancer. Written as DNA, the CDR3 is TGTGCCAGCAGTTCCCCGACGCACTCTGGAAACACCATATATTTT. Translation: CASSSPTHSGNTIYF.